This T cell receptor beta chain was documented in a study of blood T cell repertoires in COVID-19. CDR1 is SGHKS, CDR2 YYEKEE, per germline (reference sequence). The CDR3 is 13 residues long. Trimming stripped 4 bases from V and 4 bases from J, with 8 bases between. Individuals aged roughly 18 to 95 years were recruited from about two dozen US areas. The method was immunoSEQ multiplex PCR; TCRdb's version includes in-frame clones alone and lacks a portion of them. The sample has 250,000 or so clones; 80% to 90% are singletons. The sequenced sample was PBMCs or T cells enriched from blood (not recorded which). The rearrangement joins TRBV5-5 to TRBJ2-2; no definite D call. This TCR came from a woman aged 45-65 years who had recovered from COVID-19. The CDR3 region is CASSLVSTGELFF. The CDR3, as DNA: TGTGCCAGCAGCCTGGTGAGCACCGGGGAGCTGTTTTTT. Together with reference TRBV5-5 and TRBJ2-2, the CDR3 gives the full variable domain: DAGVTQSPTHLIKTRGQQVTLRCSPISGHKSVSWYQQVLGQGPQFIFQYYEKEERGRGNFPDRFSARQFPNYSSELNVNALLLGDSALYLCASSLVSTGELFFGEGSRLTVL.